The 2 T cell receptor beta chains below come from one sample, sequenced in a study of blood T cell repertoires in COVID-19. Assay used: immunoSEQ multiplex PCR; TCRdb lists only in-frame clones, some missing. The sample holds around 230,000 clones; around 83% are singletons and the top ten take about 2.3%. The sample taken for sequencing was peripheral blood. The receptors originated from a man aged 35-49 years who had recovered from COVID-19.

The V and J genes are TRBV9 and TRBJ2-3; D is uncertain. Germline V gene lookup returns CDR1 SGDLS and CDR2 YYNGEE. The CDR3 totals 12 residues. The V and J ends lost 0 bases and 5 bases respectively, with 4 bases between them. CDR3 in DNA: TGTGCCAGCAGCGTAGATCTAGATACGCAGTATTTT. This encodes CASSVDLDTQYF. The whole variable domain, filled in from reference TRBV9 and TRBJ2-3, reads DSGVTQTPKHLITATGQRVTLRCSPRSGDLSVYWYQQSLDQGLQFLIQYYNGEERAKGNILERFSAQQFPDLHSELNLSSLELGDSALYFCASSVDLDTQYFGPGTRLTVL.

The rearrangement joins TRBV6-2 or TRBV6-3 to TRBJ1-5, with TRBD1 as a possible D gene (5 bases). CDR1 is MNHEY, CDR2 SVGEGT, per germline. The CDR3 spans 18 residues. V lost 0 bases and J lost 2, with 17 bases in between. This CDR3 reads CASSYSLGQGIGNQPQHF. For the CDR3, the DNA is TGTGCCAGCAGTTACTCGTTGGGGCAGGGTATAGGCAATCAGCCCCAGCATTTT.